This TCR beta chain is from a study of blood T cell repertoires in COVID-19. With 5 bases clipped from V and 2 bases from J, the junction kept 3 bases outside the gene matches. Looked up from germline, CDR1 is MNHNY and CDR2 is SVGAGI (reference sequence). This CDR3 region has 15 residues. Repertoires were generated with immunoSEQ multiplex PCR, while TCRdb's copy carries only in-frame clones and drops some. This table has a few hundred thousand clones, about 90% appearing once. The V call is TRBV6-6, the J call TRBJ2-5; 12 bases map to TRBD2. The origin of this receptor is a woman in her twenties or thirties with COVID-19, enrolled during active disease. The sample taken for sequencing was peripheral blood. This CDR3 is CASSRLAGVQETQYF. In DNA, the CDR3 is TGTGCCAGCAGTCGACTAGCGGGAGTTCAAGAGACCCAGTACTTC.